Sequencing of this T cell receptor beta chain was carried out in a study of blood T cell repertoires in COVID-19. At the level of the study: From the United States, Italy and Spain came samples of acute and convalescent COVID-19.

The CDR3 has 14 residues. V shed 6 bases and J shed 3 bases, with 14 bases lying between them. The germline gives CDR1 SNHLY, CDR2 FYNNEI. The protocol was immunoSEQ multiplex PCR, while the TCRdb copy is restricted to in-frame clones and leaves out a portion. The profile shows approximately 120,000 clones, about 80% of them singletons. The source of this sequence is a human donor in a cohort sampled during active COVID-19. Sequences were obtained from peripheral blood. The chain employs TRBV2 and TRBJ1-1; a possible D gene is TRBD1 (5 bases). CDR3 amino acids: CASRPQVMDTEAFF. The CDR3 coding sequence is TGTGCCAGCAGGCCACAGGTTATGGACACTGAAGCTTTCTTT.